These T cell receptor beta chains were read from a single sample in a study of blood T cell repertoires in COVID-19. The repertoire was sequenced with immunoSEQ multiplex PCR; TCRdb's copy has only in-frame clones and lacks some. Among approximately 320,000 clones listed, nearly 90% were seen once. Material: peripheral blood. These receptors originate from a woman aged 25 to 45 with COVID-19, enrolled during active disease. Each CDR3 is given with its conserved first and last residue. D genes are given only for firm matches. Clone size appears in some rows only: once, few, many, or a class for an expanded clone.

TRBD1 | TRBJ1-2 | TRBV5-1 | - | CASSLGQGAFGYTF | TGCGCCAGCAGCTTGGGACAGGGGGCCTTTGGCTACACCTTC
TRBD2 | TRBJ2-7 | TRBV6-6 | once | CASSGGAFEQYF | TGTGCCAGCAGCGGGGGGGCGTTCGAGCAGTACTTC
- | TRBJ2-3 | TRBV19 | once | CASSWGGWDTSTDTQYF | TGTGCCAGTAGTTGGGGTGGCTGGGACACCAGCACAGATACGCAGTATTTT
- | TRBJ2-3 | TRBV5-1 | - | CASSHRTTTDTQYF | TGCGCCAGCAGCCACCGGACTACCACAGATACGCAGTATTTT
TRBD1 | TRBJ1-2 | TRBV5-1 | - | CASKQGVAYGYTF | TGCGCCAGCAAACAGGGGGTCGCCTATGGCTACACCTTC
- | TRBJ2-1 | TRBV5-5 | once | CASSLGVGSITKFF | TGTGCCAGCAGCCTGGGGGTCGGGTCCATTACGAAGTTCTTC
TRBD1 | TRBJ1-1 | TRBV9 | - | CASGKTGSNTEAFF | TGTGCCAGCGGAAAGACAGGGAGCAACACTGAAGCTTTCTTT
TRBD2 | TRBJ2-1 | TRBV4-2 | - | CASSQDWAGGHLGEQFF | TGTGCCAGCAGCCAAGACTGGGCGGGGGGGCATTTGGGTGAGCAGTTCTTC
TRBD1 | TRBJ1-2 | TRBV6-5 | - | CASSYDRGRYYGYTF | TGTGCCAGCAGTTACGACAGGGGACGATACTATGGCTACACCTTC
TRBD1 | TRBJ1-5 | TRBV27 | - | CASSSGQGAGQPQHF | TGTGCCAGCAGTTCCGGACAGGGGGCGGGCCAGCCCCAGCATTTT
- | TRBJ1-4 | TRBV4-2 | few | CASSRRGNEKLFF | TGTGCCAGCAGCCGACGAGGTAATGAAAAACTGTTTTTT
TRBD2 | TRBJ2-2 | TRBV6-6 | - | CASRTTSGGYTGELFF | TGTGCCAGCAGGACTACTAGCGGGGGTTACACCGGGGAGCTGTTTTTT
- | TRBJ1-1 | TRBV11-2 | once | CASTLRGGLVAFF | TGTGCCAGCACACTTCGGGGGGGCTTGGTAGCTTTCTTT
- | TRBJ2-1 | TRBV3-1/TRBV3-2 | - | CASSETNAGIDNEQFF | TGTGCCAGCAGCGAAACAAATGCGGGTATCGACAATGAGCAGTTCTTC
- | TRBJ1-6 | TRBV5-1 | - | CASSLEVGQNNSPLHF | TGCGCCAGCAGCTTGGAAGTAGGACAAAATAATTCACCCCTCCACTTT
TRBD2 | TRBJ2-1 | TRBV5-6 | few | CASSYAFRRGGNNEQFF | TGTGCCAGCAGCTACGCCTTTCGGCGCGGGGGAAACAATGAGCAGTTCTTC
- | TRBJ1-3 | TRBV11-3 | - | CASSRGSGTGNTIYF | TGTGCCAGCAGCCGGGGGTCGGGGACTGGAAACACCATATATTTT
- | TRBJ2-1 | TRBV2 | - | CASSEDQGGNEQFF | TGTGCCAGCAGTGAAGATCAGGGGGGTAATGAGCAGTTCTTC
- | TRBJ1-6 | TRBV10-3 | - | CAISESGGRRPLHF | TGTGCCATCAGTGAGTCAGGGGGTCGGAGGCCCCTCCACTTT